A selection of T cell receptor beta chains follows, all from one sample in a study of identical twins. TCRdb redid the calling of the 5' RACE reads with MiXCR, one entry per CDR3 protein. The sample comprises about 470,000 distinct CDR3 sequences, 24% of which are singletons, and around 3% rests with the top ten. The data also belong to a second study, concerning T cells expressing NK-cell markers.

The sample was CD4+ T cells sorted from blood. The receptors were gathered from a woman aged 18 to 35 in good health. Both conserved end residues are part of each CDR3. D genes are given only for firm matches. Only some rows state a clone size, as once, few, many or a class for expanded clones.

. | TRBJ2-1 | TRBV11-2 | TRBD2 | CASSWGGEGGEQFF | TGTGCCAGCAGCTGGGGGGGGGAGGGTGGTGAGCAGTTCTTC
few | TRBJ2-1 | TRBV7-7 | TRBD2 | CASSLVSGDYNEQFF | TGTGCCAGCAGCTTAGTCAGCGGGGATTACAATGAGCAGTTCTTC
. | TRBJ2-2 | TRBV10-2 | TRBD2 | CASRTSGSRGGELFF | TGCGCCAGCAGGACTAGCGGGAGCCGAGGCGGGGAGCTGTTTTTT
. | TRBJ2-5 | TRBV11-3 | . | CASSLVYSSQETQYF | TGTGCCAGCAGCTTAGTGTACTCCTCACAAGAGACCCAGTACTTC
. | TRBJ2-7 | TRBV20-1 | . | CSARSGGHYEQYF | TGCAGTGCTCGAAGTGGGGGGCACTACGAGCAGTACTTC
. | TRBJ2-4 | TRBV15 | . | CATSRVDDIQYF | TGTGCCACCAGCAGAGTCGACGACATTCAGTACTTC
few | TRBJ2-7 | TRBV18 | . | CASSHATDYEQYF | TGTGCCAGCTCACACGCTACTGACTACGAGCAGTACTTC
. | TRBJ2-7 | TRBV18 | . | CASSPGQGDYYEQYF | TGTGCCAGCTCACCAGGGCAGGGAGACTACTACGAGCAGTACTTC
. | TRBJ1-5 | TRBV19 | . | CASSIGYQPQHF | TGTGCCAGTAGTATAGGGTATCAGCCCCAGCATTTT
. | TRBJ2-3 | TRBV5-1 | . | CASSLLPGNGDTQYF | TGCGCCAGCAGCTTGTTACCGGGTAATGGGGATACGCAGTATTTT
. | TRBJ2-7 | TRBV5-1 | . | CASSQLVDGYEQYF | TGCGCCAGCAGCCAGCTAGTGGACGGCTACGAGCAGTACTTC
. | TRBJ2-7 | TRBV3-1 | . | CASGRDTYEQYF | TGTGCCAGCGGGCGGGATACCTACGAGCAGTACTTC
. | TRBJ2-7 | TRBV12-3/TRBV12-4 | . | CASRGSGNNYEQYF | TGTGCCAGCAGAGGTAGCGGAAACAATTACGAGCAGTACTTC
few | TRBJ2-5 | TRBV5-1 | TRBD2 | CASSLAGLAGIQETQYF | TGCGCCAGCAGCTTGGCCGGTCTAGCGGGGATCCAAGAGACCCAGTACTTC
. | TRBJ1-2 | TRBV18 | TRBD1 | CASSGTGKVGYTF | TGTGCCAGCTCCGGGACAGGGAAGGTCGGCTACACCTTC
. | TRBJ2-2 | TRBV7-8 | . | CASSLVPAGELFF | TGTGCCAGCAGCTTAGTGCCGGCCGGGGAGCTGTTTTTT
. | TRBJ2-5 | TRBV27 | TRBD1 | CASSRTGAAQGTQYF | TGTGCCAGCAGTCGGACAGGGGCCGCGCAGGGGACCCAGTACTTC
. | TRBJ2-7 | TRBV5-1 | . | CASREASLSYEQYF | TGCGCCAGCAGAGAGGCTAGCCTGTCCTACGAGCAGTACTTC